This T cell receptor (beta chain) was identified in a study of blood T cells in healthy people across ages. Study results and caveats: In older individuals, TCR beta diversity per million T cells was lower, falling roughly linearly with age.

Points on this clonotype: The antigen is unknown.

CDR1 and CDR2 (germline): DFQATT, SNEGSKA (reference sequence). J was trimmed by 15 bases and V by 6 bases; bases with no gene match: 8. The CDR3 runs 11 residues. A second 7 to 11 cycle PCR used barcoded and J-beta primers. TCRdb reprocessed the 5' RACE reads with MiXCR, giving one entry per CDR3 protein. This table holds around 1,900,000 distinct CDR3 sequences, about two fifths found once. This clonotype originated in a human donor in good health. This chain joins TRBV20-1 and TRBJ2-1; 10 nucleotides align to TRBD1. Sequencing input: blood. The CDR3 here is CSALSGQGWFF. In nucleotides, the CDR3 is TGCAGTGCCCTATCGGGACAGGGGTGGTTCTTC.